The 7 T cell receptor beta chains reported below all come from one sample, sequenced in a study of CD8 T cells in Susac syndrome. Random-hexamer reverse transcription was applied to roughly 0.5 to 1 ug RNA. A single record per CDR3 protein comes from TCRdb applying MiXCR to the immunoSEQ multiplex PCR reads. This sample carries about 84,000 distinct CDR3 sequences, roughly 95% of them seen once, and the ten largest clones take roughly 0.4%. Specimen: CD8+ T cells from PBMCs. These receptors came from a human donor with Susac syndrome.

V and J are TRBV28 and TRBJ2-1; D possibly corresponds to TRBD1 (6 bases). V was cut by 6 bases and J by 7 bases, with 13 bases left in between. Germline V gene sequence: CDR1 MDHEN, CDR2 SYDVKM. This CDR3 is 13 amino acids long. CDR3 sequence (DNA): TGTGCCAGCAGCCCTCGAAGGGGGAATGAGCAGTTCTTC. This encodes CASSPRRGNEQFF.

The J gene is TRBJ1-6, the V gene TRBV28, with 7 bases lining up with TRBD1. Germline CDR1 MDHEN, CDR2 SYDVKM. With 5 bases clipped from V and 7 bases from J, the junction kept 14 bases outside the gene matches. The CDR3 contains 17 residues. The CDR3 loop is CASSVPDRVLGNSPLHF. CDR3 sequence (DNA): TGTGCCAGCAGTGTCCCAGACAGGGTCCTAGGGAATTCACCCCTCCACTTT.

The chain couples TRBV7-9 to TRBJ1-1; no firm D call. Germline values: CDR1 SEHNR, CDR2 FQNEAQ (reference sequence). The CDR3 runs 13 residues. With 1 base removed from V and 2 bases from J, the gap between germline ends came to 5 bases. The CDR3 coding sequence is TGTGCCAGCAGCTTAGAGGGCAACACTGAAGCTTTCTTT. This codes for CASSLEGNTEAFF. Full variable domain (outside the CDR3, taken from reference TRBV7-9 and TRBJ1-1): DTGVSQNPRHKITKRGQNVTFRCDPISEHNRLYWYRQTLGQGPEFLTYFQNEAQLEKSRLLSDRFSAERPKGSFSTLEIQRTEQGDSAMYLCASSLEGNTEAFFGQGTRLTVV.

The gene calls are TRBV19 and TRBJ1-1; D might be TRBD1 (5 bases). Trimming removed 0 bases at V and 1 base at J, with 9 bases between. Germline V gene lookup returns CDR1 LNHDA and CDR2 SQIVND (reference sequence). This CDR3 has 15 amino acids. CDR3 region: CASSIDETANTEAFF. The CDR3, as DNA: TGTGCCAGTAGTATAGATGAGACAGCGAACACTGAAGCTTTCTTT. The full variable domain, completed using reference TRBV19 and TRBJ1-1, is DGGITQSPKYLFRKEGQNVTLSCEQNLNHDAMYWYRQDPGQGLRLIYYSQIVNDFQKGDIAEGYSVSREKKESFPLTVTSAQKNPTAFYLCASSIDETANTEAFFGQGTRLTVV.

This sequence joins TRBV27 and TRBJ2-6; D remains ambiguous. This CDR3 has 15 residues. V lost 5 bases to trimming and J lost 0 bases, with 8 bases between them. Germline values: CDR1 MNHEY, CDR2 SMNVEV (reference sequence). CDR3 residues: CASSPMFSGANVLTF. CDR3 DNA sequence: TGTGCCAGCAGTCCGATGTTCTCTGGGGCCAACGTCCTGACTTTC. Together with reference TRBV27 and TRBJ2-6, the CDR3 gives the full variable domain: EAQVTQNPRYLITVTGKKLTVTCSQNMNHEYMSWYRQDPGLGLRQIYYSMNVEVTDKGDVPEGYKVSRKEKRNFPLILESPSPNQTSLYFCASSPMFSGANVLTFGAGSRLTVL.

V usage is TRBV4-1 and J usage is TRBJ1-1; D gene ambiguous. Trimming took 1 base from V and 11 from J, leaving 14 bases between them. CDR3 length equals 13 residues. The V gene's germline CDR1 is MGHRA and CDR2 YSYEKL. The CDR3 is CASSQVSRNAAFF. The CDR3 DNA reads TGCGCCAGCAGCCAAGTCAGTCGGAATGCGGCTTTCTTT.

The genes are TRBV7-9 and TRBJ2-3; D is ambiguous. Germline lookup yields CDR1 SEHNR and CDR2 FQNEAQ (reference sequence). The V end lost 5 bases, the J end lost 5 bases, and 14 bases lay between the germline ends. The CDR3 has 14 residues. CDR3 DNA: TGTGCCAGCAGCCACCCCACCGTGGTAGATACGCAGTATTTT. This sequence encodes CASSHPTVVDTQYF.